Described below is a single T cell receptor beta chain sequence and its context. Its antigen remains unidentified. cDNA reverse transcribed from extracted RNA served as the sequencing template. The assay was immunoSEQ multiplex PCR, and TCRdb's table has in-frame clones only and misses some. Altogether around 190,000 clones are present, about three fifths being singletons, with the ten largest covering about 1.3%. The data derive from a study of CD8+ T cells in alopecia areata. As for the study in general: Tofacitinib therapy lasting 6 to 18 months was followed by 6 months off drug.

The treatment: oral pan-JAK inhibitor, 5-10 mg twice daily. Study results and caveats: Scalp clonality, along with expanded CD8+ clones among the top 100, was significantly decreased by tofacitinib.

V was pared by 5 bases and J by 6 bases, with 14 bases between. The CDR3 consists of 13 residues. The germline V gene encodes CDR1 GTSNPN and CDR2 SVGIG (reference sequence). The rearrangement joins TRBV30 to TRBJ1-5; a weak D match, TRBD1 (6 bases). This receptor was taken from a human donor with alopecia areata. The material sequenced was CD4+ T cells sorted from blood, taken at roughly week 49, from a patient treated with tofacitinib. The DNA for the CDR3 is TGTGCCTGGGCCTCAGGGGAGGCTCAGCCCCAGCATTTT. Its translation is CAWASGEAQPQHF. Combining the CDR3 with reference TRBV30 and TRBJ1-5 gives the whole variable domain SQTIHQWPATLVQPVGSPLSLECTVEGTSNPNLYWYRQAAGRGLQLLFYSVGIGQISSEVPQNLSASRPQDRQFILSSKKLLLSDSGFYLCAWASGEAQPQHFGDGTRLSIL.